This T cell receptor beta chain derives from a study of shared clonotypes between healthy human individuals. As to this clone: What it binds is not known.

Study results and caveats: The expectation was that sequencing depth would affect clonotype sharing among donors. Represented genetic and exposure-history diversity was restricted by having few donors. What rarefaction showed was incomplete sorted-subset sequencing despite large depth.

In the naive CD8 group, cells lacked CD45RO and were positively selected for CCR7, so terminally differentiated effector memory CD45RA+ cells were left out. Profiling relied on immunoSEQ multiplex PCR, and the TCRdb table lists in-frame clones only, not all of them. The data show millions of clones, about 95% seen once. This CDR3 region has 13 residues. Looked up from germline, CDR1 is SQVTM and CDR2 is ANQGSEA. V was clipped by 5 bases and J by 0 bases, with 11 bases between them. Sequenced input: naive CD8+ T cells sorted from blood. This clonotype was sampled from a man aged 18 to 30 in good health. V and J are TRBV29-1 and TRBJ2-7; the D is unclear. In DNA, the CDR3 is TGCAGCGTTCGTCCGGGCCTCTCCTACGAGCAGTACTTC. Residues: CSVRPGLSYEQYF.